The following is a TCR beta chain sequence with its context. Its antigen is still unknown. The record has no base qualities; no much larger clone is one base away. The library came from the immunoSEQ multiplex PCR assay. As for the authors' bioinformatics: A statistical classification framework was built to diagnose cytomegalovirus status from the catalog of TCR beta chain sequences. Drawn from immuneACCESS, this table holds only the in-frame rearrangements with V and J called that TCRdb kept. Clones are partly lost; checked studies trace under half to an unresolved V gene and leave the rest unexplained. V, J and clone size were drawn from that table, and D and trimming were deduced from the DNA. The sample profile shows hundreds of thousands of clones; about 90% of them were found once. Of the sample, about 12% is held by the ten largest clones. This sample is drawn from a study of cytomegalovirus exposure and HLA in healthy donors (dated by TCRdb to 2016 to 2017). Study-level background: The 500 to 800 repertoires of the first cohort and the roughly 110 validation repertoires were produced on the same platform, according to a later analysis. The study aimed to test whether signatures of past pathogen exposure could be identified by cataloging public T cell receptors. In addition to the first cohort of 666 subjects, a separate validation cohort of 120 different subjects was used. To predict cytomegalovirus infection status, the study combined high-throughput TCR immunosequencing, statistical association of individual TCRs with disease status, and machine learning.

The study at large found these results: In both the original and validation cohorts, the classifier was reported to diagnose cytomegalovirus status with high specificity and sensitivity. While some public TCRs were present in many individuals, most TCR sequences turned up only very rarely across donors. All 120 or so repertoires were used to score co-occurrence in the validation cohort in a later analysis, because that analysis had no HLA typing for the cohort. Three of the identified cytomegalovirus-associated TCR beta chains were confirmed in vitro to be specific for cytomegalovirus antigens. In a later analysis, TCRs clustered in the first cohort were found to also tend to co-occur in the roughly 120 validation repertoires, with over 90% of cluster scores above 0. The study listed approximately 150 TCR beta chains as associated with cytomegalovirus. It was suggested by the authors that the approach could potentially be generalized to other disease states and immunological phenotypes.

Separate from the roughly 700-subject first cohort, the validation cohort of 90 to 150 subjects was the group to which the donors belonged. CDR3 length: 16 amino acids, cysteine to phenylalanine. Just the 48-base CDR3 DNA is kept, in frame starting at base 1. The germline V gene provides CDR1 MNHEY and CDR2 SVGAGI. Clipping removes 2 bases from V and 4 bases from J, with 7 as the unmatched junction base count. The source of this sequence is a man aged 18 to 29 in good health and CMV-seropositive. The rearrangement combines TRBV6-5 with TRBJ2-7; TRBD2 fits 11 bases in the junction. Sequencing was performed on PBMCs. The encoded CDR3 is CASSYGLAGGRYEQYF. The DNA sequence follows: TGTGCCAGCAGTTACGGCCTAGCGGGAGGAAGATACGAGCAGTACTTC.